This T cell receptor beta chain originates from a study of blood T cells in healthy people across ages. The CDR3 runs 15 residues. Deletions cut 3 bases from V and 2 bases from J, with 12 bases between. Notes on the study in general: Estimated diversity that came from one million T cells was considered an underestimate. It was not known whether donors were CMV positive (a possible confounder of expanded clonotype changes). Across the age range, TCR beta diversity per million T cells fell in a roughly linear way.

A second PCR of 7 to 11 cycles used a sample-barcoded 5' primer and a J-beta primer mix. One entry per CDR3 protein, called by TCRdb with MiXCR from the 5' RACE reads. The table records fewer than 950,000 distinct CDR3 sequences, around 34% of them present only once. Details on this clonotype: The antigen is unknown. With a much larger clone just one base away, this may be a read error.

The sample taken for sequencing was blood. The chain combines TRBV12-3 or TRBV12-4 with TRBJ2-3; D is perhaps TRBD1 or TRBD2 (5 bases each). This clonotype originated in a man younger than 35 in good health. CDR3 sequence: CASSFRDGHTDTQYF. CDR3 nucleotide sequence: TGTGCCAGCAGTTTCCGGGACGGACACACAGATACGCAGTATTTT.